This entry lists 20 T cell receptor beta chains sequenced from one sample in a study of cytotoxic CD8 clonotypes in ibrutinib-treated CLL. The table came from immunoSEQ multiplex PCR; TCRdb's copy has only in-frame clones and leaves some out. The sample lists about 140,000 clones, under 95% seen once, with about 10% in the top ten. The sequences come from PBMCs, collected after 12 months of ibrutinib treatment. The receptors originated from a human donor with chronic lymphocytic leukemia.

The gene calls are TRBV30 and TRBJ1-1; D is unresolved. Trimming pared 6 bases from V and 7 bases from J, leaving 15 bases between. Germline values: CDR1 GTSNPN, CDR2 SVGIG (reference sequence). The CDR3 contains 12 residues. CDR3 DNA: TGTGCCTGTAAGACGGACGACCTTGAAGCTTTCTTT. Protein: CACKTDDLEAFF.

The chain links TRBV10-1 to TRBJ2-3, with D possibly TRBD2 on 5 matching bases. This CDR3 contains 13 residues. V shed 8 bases and J shed 9 bases, with 18 bases lying between them. Germline assignment: CDR1 WNHNN and CDR2 SYGVQD (reference sequence). The CDR3 loop is CASGPSQVSTQYF. CDR3 DNA: TGCGCCAGCGGCCCTAGCCAGGTGTCGACGCAGTATTTT.

Only one count was recorded for this clone. The chain recombines TRBV7-9 with TRBJ1-2; perhaps TRBD1 as D (5 bases). Germline assignment: CDR1 SEHNR and CDR2 FQNEAQ (reference sequence). V shed 1 base and J shed 5 bases, with 8 bases lying between them. The length of the CDR3 is 13 residues. CDR3 DNA: TGTGCCAGCAGCTTAGGGGGGGAGTATGGCTACACCTTC. Its translation: CASSLGGEYGYTF.

CDR3 residues: CATNRGRGYYEQYF. In DNA, the CDR3 is TGTGCCACCAACCGGGGCAGGGGTTACTACGAGCAGTACTTC. V and J are TRBV19 and TRBJ2-7, with TRBD1 as a possible D gene (6 bases). The germline V gene encodes CDR1 LNHDA and CDR2 SQIVND (reference sequence). V lost 10 bases to trimming and J lost 3 bases, with 19 bases between them. The CDR3 loop spans 14 amino acids.

The chain is built from TRBV28 and TRBJ2-2, with D unclear. The CDR3 is 13 residues long. Germline V gene data show CDR1 as MDHEN and CDR2 as SYDVKM. The V gene lost 8 bases and the J gene lost 2 bases, with 9 bases spanning the gap. CDR3: CASQPRNTGELFF. The CDR3 DNA reads TGTGCCAGCCAACCGCGCAACACCGGGGAGCTGTTTTTT.

The chain has TRBV19 and TRBJ2-7; a possible D gene is TRBD1 (5 bases). The germline gives CDR1 LNHDA, CDR2 SQIVND (reference sequence). V was trimmed by 3 bases and J by 9 bases, leaving 12 bases between them. The CDR3 is 12 amino acids. CDR3 region: CASSIGQGGQYF. The CDR3 coding sequence is TGTGCCAGTAGTATCGGGCAGGGCGGGCAGTACTTC. The full variable domain, completed using reference TRBV19 and TRBJ2-7, is DGGITQSPKYLFRKEGQNVTLSCEQNLNHDAMYWYRQDPGQGLRLIYYSQIVNDFQKGDIAEGYSVSREKKESFPLTVTSAQKNPTAFYLCASSIGQGGQYFGPGTRLTVT.

The chain couples TRBV4-1 to TRBJ1-5; no reliable D call. CDR3 size: 16 residues. Between the trimmed V and J ends, which lost 0 bases and 5 bases, there was a span of 14 bases. Germline values: CDR1 MGHRA, CDR2 YSYEKL. In DNA form, the CDR3 reads TGCGCCAGCAGCCAAGAGGTCCAGCTCTACTATCAGCCCCAGCATTTT. Translated, it gives CASSQEVQLYYQPQHF.

The CDR3 nucleotides are TGTGCCAGCAGCCCTAAAGCCGGTTTGGTGGCTGGCACAGATACGCAGTATTTT. Protein sequence: CASSPKAGLVAGTDTQYF. The chain links TRBV7-6 to TRBJ2-3, with D unclear. The germline gives CDR1 SGHVS, CDR2 FNYEAQ. The V end was cut by 5 bases, the J end by 1 base, with 22 bases between. The CDR3 spans 18 residues.

The chain recombines TRBV5-1 with TRBJ2-1, with D possibly TRBD2 on 6 matching bases. The V end lost 4 bases, the J end lost 1 base, and 12 bases lay between the germline ends. Germline V gene sequence: CDR1 SGHRS, CDR2 YFSETQ. CDR3 length: 15 residues. CDR3 protein: CASSGEEHSYNEQFF. The CDR3 DNA reads TGCGCCAGCAGCGGGGAGGAGCATTCCTACAATGAGCAGTTCTTC.

The chain carries TRBV2 and TRBJ2-2, with a possible D match to TRBD2 (6 bases). The CDR3 runs 14 residues. Germline V gives CDR1 SNHLY, CDR2 FYNNEI. Trimming cost V 4 bases and J 8 bases, with 14 bases left between them. The CDR3 coding sequence is TGTGCCAGCAGTGGGGCGAGGGGAGGAGGGGAGCTGTTTTTT. The encoded protein is CASSGARGGGELFF.

The chain is built from TRBV28 and TRBJ2-3; 10 bases match TRBD2. The CDR3 length is 17 residues. Germline V gene lookup returns CDR1 MDHEN and CDR2 SYDVKM. V lost 4 bases to trimming and J lost 4 bases; unmatched junction nucleotides: 11. The CDR3 DNA reads TGTGCCAGCAGTTCCCCCCTAGCGGGAGTCGGCGCAGATACGCAGTATTTT. Translated, it gives CASSSPLAGVGADTQYF.

The rearrangement joins TRBV27 to TRBJ2-1, with 9 bases identical to TRBD2. The CDR3 runs to 19 residues. J lost 0 bases, V lost 5 bases, and 14 bases had no gene match. CDR1 and CDR2 (germline): MNHEY, SMNVEV (reference sequence). Here the CDR3 reads CASSPPGLATGSSYNEQFF. Written as DNA, the CDR3 is TGTGCCAGCAGTCCCCCGGGACTAGCCACTGGGAGCTCCTACAATGAGCAGTTCTTC.

The rearrangement uses TRBV27 and TRBJ2-7; 7 nucleotides line up with TRBD2. Germline trimming cut 6 bases from V and 1 base from J; bases unmatched to any gene: 3. The CDR3 runs 13 residues. The germline V gene has CDR1 MNHEY and CDR2 SMNVEV (reference sequence). Written as DNA, the CDR3 is TGTGCCAGCAGGCGGGAGCAATCCTACGAGCAGTACTTC. Translated: CASRREQSYEQYF.

The chain uses TRBV5-6 and TRBJ2-2, with 9 bases lining up with TRBD2. This CDR3 is built from 19 residues. Germline V gene data show CDR1 as SGHDT and CDR2 as YYEEEE. The junction had 18 bases not matched to a gene; V was cut back by 4 bases and J by 5 bases. The CDR3 sequence: CASSGGSVAGGPGTGELFF. CDR3 nucleotides: TGTGCCAGCAGCGGGGGTTCTGTGGCGGGAGGGCCAGGAACCGGGGAGCTGTTTTTT.

The J gene is TRBJ1-4, the V gene TRBV29-1, with a weak D call TRBD1 (5 bases). The CDR3 is made up of 14 amino acids. Germline V gives CDR1 SQVTM, CDR2 ANQGSEA. Deletions cut 7 bases from V and 5 bases from J, with 17 bases between. CDR3 bases: TGCAGCGCTTCCGGACCGGGACCCAATGAAAAACTGTTTTTT. This translates into CSASGPGPNEKLFF.

J is TRBJ2-5 and V is TRBV28, with D perhaps TRBD2 (5 bases). V lost 3 bases and J lost 4, with 9 bases in between. Germline V gene lookup returns CDR1 MDHEN and CDR2 SYDVKM. This CDR3 comprises 13 residues. In nucleotides, the CDR3 is TGTGCCAGCAGTTTTCCAGGAGGAGAGACCCAGTACTTC. It yields the protein CASSFPGGETQYF.

This clone has just one count. The chain couples TRBV7-9 to TRBJ1-4; D is unresolved. Trimming pared 1 base from V and 6 bases from J, leaving 12 bases between. In germline, CDR1 is SEHNR, CDR2 FQNEAQ (reference sequence). This CDR3 is built from 15 residues. In DNA, the CDR3 is TGTGCCAGCAGCTTAGGTGGGTCGGAACATGAAAAACTGTTTTTT. Translation gives CASSLGGSEHEKLFF.

The rearrangement uses TRBV2 and TRBJ2-7, with D maybe TRBD1 (6 bases). The ends were cut back, 3 bases at V and 1 base at J, with 16 bases in the middle. Germline V lookup: CDR1 SNHLY, CDR2 FYNNEI. The CDR3 consists of 16 residues. The CDR3 reads CASSEMLQGLSYEQYF. The CDR3 DNA is TGTGCCAGCAGTGAGATGTTGCAGGGGCTGTCCTACGAGCAGTACTTC.

This rearrangement joins TRBV7-9 to TRBJ2-5, with TRBD2 matching over 12 bases. Germline V gives CDR1 SEHNR, CDR2 FQNEAQ (reference sequence). After removal of 4 bases from V and 4 bases from J, the junction contained 10 bases not matched to a gene. The CDR3 consists of 17 residues. The CDR3 spells CASSSRLAGELLETQYF. The CDR3 DNA reads TGTGCCAGCAGCTCAAGACTAGCGGGAGAACTTCTAGAGACCCAGTACTTC.

The CDR3, as DNA: TGTGCCAGCAGCCCCCGGGCAGGGGGACATGGCTACACCTTC. Amino acids: CASSPRAGGHGYTF. The chain combines TRBV7-9 with TRBJ1-2; 7 positions match TRBD1. Germline V CDR1 and CDR2: SEHNR, FQNEAQ (reference sequence). This CDR3 is 14 amino acids long. V shed 5 bases and J 6 bases; nucleotides not matched to a gene: 9.